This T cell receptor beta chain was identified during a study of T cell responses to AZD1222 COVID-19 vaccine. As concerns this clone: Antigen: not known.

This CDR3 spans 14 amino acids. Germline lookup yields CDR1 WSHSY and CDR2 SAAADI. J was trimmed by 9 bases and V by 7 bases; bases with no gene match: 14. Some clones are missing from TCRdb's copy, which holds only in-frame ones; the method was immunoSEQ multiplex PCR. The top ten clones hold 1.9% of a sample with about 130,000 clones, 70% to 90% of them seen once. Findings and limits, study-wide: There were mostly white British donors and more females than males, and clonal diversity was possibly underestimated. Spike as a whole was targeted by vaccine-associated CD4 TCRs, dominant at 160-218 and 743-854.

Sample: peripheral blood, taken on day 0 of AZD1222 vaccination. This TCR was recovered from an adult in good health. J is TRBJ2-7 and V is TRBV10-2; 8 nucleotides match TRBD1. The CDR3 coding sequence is TGCGCCAGCATGGGTCCCGGACAGGGAGGTCTGCAGTACTTC. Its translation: CASMGPGQGGLQYF.